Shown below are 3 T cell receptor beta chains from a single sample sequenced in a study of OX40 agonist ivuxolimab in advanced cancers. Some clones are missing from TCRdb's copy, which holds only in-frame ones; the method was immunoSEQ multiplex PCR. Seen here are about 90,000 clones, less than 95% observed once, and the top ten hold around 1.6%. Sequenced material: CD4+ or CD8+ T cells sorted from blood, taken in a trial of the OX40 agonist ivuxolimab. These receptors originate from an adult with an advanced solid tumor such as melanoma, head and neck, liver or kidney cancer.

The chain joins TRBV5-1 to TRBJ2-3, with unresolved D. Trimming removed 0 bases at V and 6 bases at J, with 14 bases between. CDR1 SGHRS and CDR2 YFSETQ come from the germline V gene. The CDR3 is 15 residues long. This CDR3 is CASSLDQVSTDTQYF. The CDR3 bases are TGCGCCAGCAGCTTGGATCAGGTTTCTACGGATACGCAGTATTTT.

The CDR3 reads CASRPFSIYEQYF. The CDR3 DNA follows: TGTGCCAGCAGGCCGTTCTCAATTTACGAGCAGTACTTC. The chain is built from TRBV6-1 and TRBJ2-7; no clear D. This CDR3 has 13 residues. The germline gives CDR1 MNHNS, CDR2 SASEGT. The V gene lost 6 bases and the J gene lost 4 bases, with 13 bases spanning the gap.

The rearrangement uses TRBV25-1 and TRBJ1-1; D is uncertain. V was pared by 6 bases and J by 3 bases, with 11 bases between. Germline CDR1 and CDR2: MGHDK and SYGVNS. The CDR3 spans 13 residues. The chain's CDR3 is CASSLSPDTEAFF. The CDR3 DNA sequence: TGTGCCAGCAGCCTGAGTCCGGACACTGAAGCTTTCTTT.